Below, 30 T cell receptor beta chains from the same sample are listed, as sequenced in a study of esophageal squamous cell carcinoma under preoperative chemotherapy. Time point specified: before preoperative PTX-NDP chemotherapy. TCRdb independently ran MiXCR on the PCR reads; one entry per CDR3 protein. The table lists 6,600 or so distinct CDR3 sequences, about 30% of them singletons. This sample was taken from a patient given preoperative chemotherapy. Source of these receptors: a human donor with esophageal squamous cell carcinoma. The donor label of this sample is uncertain.

Comment on this clonotype: The conserved phenylalanine or tryptophan is not found at the CDR3 terminus, so this likely reflects a read error. It is unclear where the CDR3 begins or ends on the DNA, so no DNA is shown, and the CDR3 is as TCRdb lists it. The chain has TRBV12-3 or TRBV12-4 and TRBJ2-1; the table's D call of TRBD1 was not tested on the DNA. With termini counted, the CDR3 has 8 amino acids. CDR3 sequence reads: CASSPRVP.

This clonotype is labeled as medium-sized. This chain uses TRBV7-8 with TRBJ2-1, with TRBD2 matching over 7 bases. The J call is in doubt because the DNA end fits TRBJ2-7 better. Germline CDR1 is SGHVS and CDR2 is FQNEAQ. The CDR3 has 14 residues. Here the CDR3 DNA reads TGTGCCAGCAGCTGGGGAGGGCGGTACAATGAGCAGTACTTC. Its translation: CASSWGGRYNEQYF.

This clonotype was recorded at least ten times. V and J are TRBV6-1 and TRBJ2-3; 8 nucleotides line up with TRBD2. The trim removed 7 bases at V and 3 bases at J, leaving 12 bases unmatched. Germline assignment: CDR1 MNHNS and CDR2 SASEGT. CDR3 length equals 16 residues. CDR3 bases: TGTGCCAGCAATGATCTTAGCGGGAAAGGGACAGATACGCAGTATTTT. The encoded protein is CASNDLSGKGTDTQYF.

The rearrangement uses TRBV12-3 or TRBV12-4 and TRBJ2-3; D gene ambiguous. The ends were cut back, 8 bases at V and 3 bases at J, with 15 bases in the middle. The CDR3 totals 14 residues. CDR3 sequence: CASARDGGTDTQYF. The DNA for the CDR3 is TGTGCCAGCGCACGTGACGGTGGGACAGATACGCAGTATTTT.

This clonotype is labeled medium-sized (0.01 to 0.1%). As DNA, the CDR3 is TGTGCCAGTGGACAGTACTCCTACGAGCAGTACTTC. Its translation is CASGQYSYEQYF. The rearrangement links TRBV6-5 to TRBJ2-1, with D maybe TRBD1 (6 bases). The J call may not be correct, given that the DNA end is closer to TRBJ2-7. Germline-derived CDR1 and CDR2 are MNHEY and SVGAGI. CDR3 length equals 12 residues.

With regard to this clonotype: Mismatch with germline at one junction end may stem from a read error. This chain links TRBV7-2 with TRBJ2-5, with TRBD2 matching 13 bases. The CDR3 is 15 amino acids. Per germline, CDR1 SGHTA and CDR2 FQGNSA. CDR3 DNA: TGTGCGAGCAGCCGGACTAGCGGGGGCCAAGAGACCCAGTACTTC. Protein: CASSRTSGGQETQYF.

The CDR3, as DNA: TGTGCCAGCAGCTTAGAGGGGGGTAGGAATGAGCAGTTCTTC. It translates to CASSLEGGRNEQFF. The V gene is TRBV7-2, the J gene TRBJ2-1; either TRBD1 or TRBD2 may supply D (6 bases each). From germline, CDR1 is SGHTA and CDR2 FQGNSA. The CDR3 consists of 14 residues. V lost 1 base and J lost 7, with 11 bases in between. The full variable domain, its missing parts supplied by reference TRBV7-2 and TRBJ2-1, is GAGVSQSPSNKVTEKGKDVELRCDPISGHTALYWYRQSLGQGLEFLIYFQGNSAPDKSGLPSDRFSAERTGGSVSTLTIQRTQQEDSAVYLCASSLEGGRNEQFFGPGTRLTVL.

This chain uses TRBV14 with TRBJ2-3; D is ambiguous. Germline V gene sequence: CDR1 SGHDN, CDR2 FVKESK. The CDR3 totals 15 residues. The V gene lost 0 bases and the J gene lost 6 bases, with 13 bases spanning the gap. The CDR3 coding sequence is TGTGCCAGCAGCCAAGAACCGAGAATACGCGATACGCAGTATTTT. Its protein is CASSQEPRIRDTQYF.

This clonotype was counted a few times. The chain combines TRBV4-1 with TRBJ2-1; TRBD2 aligns across 7 bases. After removal of 0 bases from V and 4 bases from J, the junction contained 9 bases not matched to a gene. In germline, CDR1 is MGHRA, CDR2 YSYEKL. The CDR3 sequence is 17 residues long. The DNA of the CDR3 is TGCGCCAGCAGCCAAGATTGGGAGGGCACCTCTTACAATGAGCAGTTCTTC. Translating it yields CASSQDWEGTSYNEQFF.

Remarks on this clonotype: No conserved phenylalanine or tryptophan ends this CDR3, so it is likely a read error. The chain is built from TRBV11-3 and TRBJ2-5; tentatively, D is TRBD2 (6 bases). The length of the CDR3 is 14 residues. Germline-derived CDR1 and CDR2 are SGHNT and YENEEA. V lost 5 bases and J 3 bases, leaving 13 bases between the germline ends. CDR3 bases: TGTGCCAGCAGCGTAATTCGGGAGAAAGAGACCCAGTACTTG. Amino acid sequence: CASSVIREKETQYL.

Notes on this clonotype: Since no conserved phenylalanine or tryptophan closes the CDR3, a read error is the likely cause. The chain uses TRBV7-3 and TRBJ2-5; no definite D call. CDR3 length: 13 amino acids. Trimming pared 1 base from V and 4 bases from J, leaving 7 bases between. Germline V gene data show CDR1 as SGHTA and CDR2 as FQGTGA. Written as DNA, the CDR3 is TGTGCCAGCAGCTTAAGTCTCCGAGAGACCCAGTACTGC. Encoded protein: CASSLSLRETQYC.

Within the sample, this clonotype is medium-sized. This rearrangement joins TRBV12-3 or TRBV12-4 to TRBJ2-1; D is unresolved. The CDR3 is 14 residues long. V lost 5 bases and J lost 0, with 8 bases in between. The CDR3 DNA reads as TGTGCCAGCAGTCCTAGTAACTCCTACAATGAGCAGTTCTTC. Its protein is CASSPSNSYNEQFF.

This chain's CDR3 is CARSSSGQGENSPLHF. DNA of the CDR3: TGTGCCAGAAGCTCGAGTGGACAGGGGGAGAATTCACCCCTCCACTTT. The chain links TRBV5-3 to TRBJ1-6; 10 bases map to TRBD1. TRBV5-3 is an ORF, with its function uncertain. The CDR3 consists of 16 residues. Trimming removed 3 bases from V and 7 bases from J; junction bases left unmatched: 7.

This clonotype was counted a few times. The chain couples TRBV5-6 to TRBJ2-5, with 7 bases fitting TRBD2. The CDR3 length is 16 residues. The V gene's germline CDR1 is SGHDT and CDR2 YYEEEE. V was pared by 2 bases and J by 7 bases, with 14 bases of the junction left unmatched. The CDR3 nucleotides are TGTGCCAGCAGCTTACGGGCAGGCCGCGGGGGTGGGACCCAGTACTTC. It yields the protein CASSLRAGRGGGTQYF. Filled out from reference TRBV5-6 and TRBJ2-5, the complete variable domain reads DAGVTQSPTHLIKTRGQQVTLRCSPKSGHDTVSWYQQALGQGPQFIFQYYEEEERQRGNFPDRFSGHQFPNYSSELNVNALLLGDSALYLCASSLRAGRGGGTQYFGPGTRLLVL.

The chain couples TRBV28 to TRBJ2-1; 12 bases are a match to TRBD2. This CDR3 is 15 amino acids long. Losses at the gene ends were 7 bases for V and 7 bases for J; bases not matched to a gene: 8. Germline loops: CDR1 MDHEN, CDR2 SYDVKM. As DNA, the CDR3 is TGTGCCAGCAAGACTAGCGGGAGAGGGAGGAATGAGCAGTTCTTC. This codes for CASKTSGRGRNEQFF.

The table lists this clonotype with a count of one. The J gene is TRBJ2-1, the V gene TRBV6-1; 7 nucleotides match TRBD2. Trimming removed 6 bases from V and 6 bases from J; junction bases left unmatched: 11. This CDR3 spans 15 amino acids. The germline gives CDR1 MNHNS, CDR2 SASEGT. In DNA, the CDR3 is TGTGCCAGCAGGTTCGCCGGGGCTAGCGGCAATGAGCAGTTCTTC. Amino acids: CASRFAGASGNEQFF.

Concerning this clonotype itself: A read error may produce the germline difference seen at one junction end. The rearrangement links TRBV11-2 to TRBJ2-1; 9 bases are shared with TRBD2. Judging by the DNA end, TRBJ2-7 fits better; the J call may be wrong. The CDR3 loop spans 14 amino acids. CDR1 SGHAT and CDR2 FQNNGV come from the germline V gene. CDR3 protein: CASSPSGKSYGQYF. The CDR3 DNA is TGTGCCAGCAGCCCTAGCGGGAAAAGCTACGGGCAGTACTTC.

This clonotype has just a few counts. The chain couples TRBV9 to TRBJ1-2; perhaps TRBD1 as D (5 bases). The germline V and J ends were trimmed by 0 bases and 8 bases, with 14 bases remaining between them. Germline loops: CDR1 SGDLS, CDR2 YYNGEE. The CDR3 contains 14 residues. As DNA, the CDR3 is TGTGCCAGCAGCGTAGAGCCCCAGGGAGGAGGCTACACCTTC. Translated: CASSVEPQGGGYTF.

This clonotype was observed many times. The chain uses TRBV5-4 and TRBJ2-7, with D uncertain. V lost 0 bases and J lost 0, with 10 bases in between. CDR1 and CDR2 from the germline V gene are SGHNT and YYREEE (reference sequence). This CDR3 comprises 15 residues. In DNA form, the CDR3 reads TGTGCCAGCAGCTTGGCCGGGTTGAGCTCCTACGAGCAGTACTTC. Encoded protein: CASSLAGLSSYEQYF.

In its sample, this clonotype was seen many times. The chain joins TRBV7-9 to TRBJ1-1; no clear D. With 5 bases removed from V and 3 bases from J, the gap between germline ends came to 7 bases. The CDR3 covers 12 residues. The germline CDR1 and CDR2 sequences are SEHNR and FQNEAQ (reference sequence). The CDR3, as DNA: TGTGCCAGCAGCCATGGGGACACTGAAGCTTTCTTT. Translating gives CASSHGDTEAFF.

There are many counts of this clonotype. V usage is TRBV27 and J usage is TRBJ2-1; possible D gene TRBD2, 5 bases. Gene TRBJ2-7 matches the end of the DNA better, so the J call may be wrong. The CDR3 contains 14 residues. Germline loops: CDR1 MNHEY, CDR2 SMNVEV (reference sequence). CDR3 coding DNA: TGTGCCAGCAGTTTATTCGGGAATTCCTACGAGCAGTACTTC. It specifies CASSLFGNSYEQYF.

This clonotype came up many times. This may stem from a read error, because a much larger clone lies one nucleotide away. The chain uses TRBV6-1 and TRBJ2-1; 11 positions agree with TRBD1. This CDR3 region has 14 residues. The junction had 14 bases not matched to a gene; V was cut back by 9 bases and J by 13 bases. From germline, CDR1 is MNHNS and CDR2 SASEGT. The CDR3 bases are TGTGCCAGTCGCGGACAGGGGGCGAAAAAGACCCAGTTCTTC. This sequence encodes CASRGQGAKKTQFF.

In its sample, this clonotype ranks as medium-sized. The V gene is TRBV7-2, the J gene TRBJ1-1; unclear D gene. Germline lookup yields CDR1 SGHTA and CDR2 FQGNSA. Trimming stripped 4 bases from V and 0 bases from J, with 12 bases between. The CDR3 is made up of 15 amino acids. For the CDR3, the DNA is TGTGCCAGCAGCTCCCGAGCAGGCGTGAACACTGAAGCTTTCTTT. This gives the protein CASSSRAGVNTEAFF.

On this clonotype: Germline is not matched at one junction end, which may reflect a read error. The V call is TRBV10-1, the J call TRBJ2-3; no definite D call. Germline V CDR1 and CDR2: WNHNN, SYGVQD (reference sequence). This CDR3 region has 11 residues. This chain's CDR3 is CASSEMDRQYF. The CDR3 DNA follows: TGCGCCAGCAGTGAGATGGATAGGCAGTATTTT.

Worth noting for this clonotype: A junction end diverges from the germline sequence, so it may reflect a read error. The chain combines TRBV11-3 with TRBJ2-1; TRBD2 is a possible D gene (6 bases). CDR1 is SGHNT and CDR2 is YENEEA in the germline V gene. The CDR3 consists of 15 residues. CDR3: CGSTTSRGSAKEEFF. The CDR3 DNA sequence: TGTGGCAGCACTACCTCACGGGGGTCAGCGAAGGAGGAGTTCTTC. Combining the CDR3 with reference TRBV11-3 and TRBJ2-1 gives the whole variable domain EAGVVQSPRYKIIEKKQPVAFWCNPISGHNTLYWYLQNLGQGPELLIRYENEEAVDDSQLPKDRFSAERLKGVDSTLKIQPAELGDSAVYLCGSTTSRGSAKEEFFGPGTRLTVL.

The V gene is TRBV7-8, the J gene TRBJ2-1, with a weak D call TRBD2 (6 bases). The CDR3 is 16 residues long. Germline-derived CDR1 and CDR2 are SGHVS and FQNEAQ. Trimming cost V 1 base and J 2 bases, with 12 bases left between them. CDR3 protein: CASSLVRPGAYNEQFF. As DNA, the CDR3 is TGTGCCAGCAGCTTAGTTAGACCGGGAGCCTACAATGAGCAGTTCTTC.

Within the sample, this clonotype is medium-sized. The genes are TRBV6-1 and TRBJ2-2; no clear D gene. Germline values: CDR1 MNHNS, CDR2 SASEGT. Trimming left V 7 bases short and J 2 bases short, with 11 bases between. This CDR3 contains 14 residues. In DNA, the CDR3 is TGTGCCAGCATGCAGGTAGTAAACACCGGGGAGCTGTTTTTT. The encoded protein is CASMQVVNTGELFF.

Remarks on this clonotype: At one boundary the junction diverges from the germline segment, which might be a read error. The chain carries TRBV7-2 and TRBJ2-1; possible D gene TRBD1, 6 bases. CDR1 and CDR2 from the germline V gene are SGHTA and FQGNSA. The length of the CDR3 is 16 residues. The CDR3 DNA reads as TGTGCCGGCAGCCGAGGGCGCAGGGGAAATGGAGAAATTCAGTTCTTC. As protein: CAGSRGRRGNGEIQFF.

CDR3 DNA sequence: TGTGCCAGCACTTCGGCGGACCCAGGGGTTACGCAGTATTTT. Translation gives CASTSADPGVTQYF. The chain couples TRBV6-5 to TRBJ2-3, with a weak D call TRBD1 (6 bases). CDR1 and CDR2 from the germline V gene are MNHEY and SVGAGI. The V end was cut by 7 bases, the J end by 8 bases, with 19 bases between. The CDR3 totals 14 residues.

Judged by abundance, this clonotype is medium-sized. A much larger clone sits a single nucleotide away, making a read error possible. V and J are TRBV27 and TRBJ2-1; 10 nucleotides agree with TRBD1. CDR3 length: 15 amino acids. Germline V gene data show CDR1 as MNHEY and CDR2 as SMNVEV (reference sequence). J was trimmed by 13 bases and V by 4 bases; bases with no gene match: 13. The CDR3 DNA is TGTGCCAGCAGTTCCACCGGGACAGGGGCCGAGACCCAGTTCTTC. Residues: CASSSTGTGAETQFF.